The clone carrying this T cell receptor beta chain is a singleton in its sample. Antigen unknown. This record belongs to a study of cytomegalovirus exposure and HLA in healthy donors. Study-wide context: The approximately 670 first-cohort repertoires shared a platform with the roughly 130 validation repertoires, as reported in a later analysis. Study observations and caveats: In vitro assays verified that three CMV-associated chains recognized CMV antigens specifically.

The CDR3 runs to 13 residues. Germline-derived CDR1 and CDR2 are ENHRY and SYGVKD. V lost 3 bases and J lost 8; bases outside the gene matches: 6. The repertoire was sequenced with immunoSEQ multiplex PCR; TCRdb's copy has only in-frame clones and lacks some. The repertoire holds tens of thousands of clones, with roughly 94% as singletons. The receptor was derived from a woman aged 18 to 35 in good health and CMV-seropositive. The sequencing sample was made of PBMCs. The chain carries TRBV10-3 and TRBJ1-2; 7 nucleotides align to TRBD1. The CDR3 region has the DNA TGTGCCATCAGTGATCCTACAGGGGACGGCTACACCTTC. It yields the protein CAISDPTGDGYTF.